This TCR beta chain was captured in a study of blood T cell repertoires in COVID-19. Across the whole study: The United States, Italy and Spain provided the acute and convalescent COVID-19 samples.

Germline CDR1 reads SNHLY; CDR2 reads FYNNEI. V lost 8 bases and J 5 bases, leaving 12 bases between the germline ends. The CDR3 spans 13 residues. Sequencing was performed with immunoSEQ multiplex PCR; in TCRdb, only in-frame clones are kept and a portion is missing. The profile shows almost 400,000 clones, about 90% of them singletons. Participants' reported clinical history set cohort assignment. Sequencing used PBMCs or T cells enriched from blood (not recorded which). The gene calls are TRBV2 and TRBJ1-4; unclear D gene. This receptor was obtained from a young woman who had recovered from COVID-19. For the CDR3, the DNA is TGTGCCAGCCATGGGAGGGAAAATGAAAAACTGTTTTTT. It encodes CASHGRENEKLFF.